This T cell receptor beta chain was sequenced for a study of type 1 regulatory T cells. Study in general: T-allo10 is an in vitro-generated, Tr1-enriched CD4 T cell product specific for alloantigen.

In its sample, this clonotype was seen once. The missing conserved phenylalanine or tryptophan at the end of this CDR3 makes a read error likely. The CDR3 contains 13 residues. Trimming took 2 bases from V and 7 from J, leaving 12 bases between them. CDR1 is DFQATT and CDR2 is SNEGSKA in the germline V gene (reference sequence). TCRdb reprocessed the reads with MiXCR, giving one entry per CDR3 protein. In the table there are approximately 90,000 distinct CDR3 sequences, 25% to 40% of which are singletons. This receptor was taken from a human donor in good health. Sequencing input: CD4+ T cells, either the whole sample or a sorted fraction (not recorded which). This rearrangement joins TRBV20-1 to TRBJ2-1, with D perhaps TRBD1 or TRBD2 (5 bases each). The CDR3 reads CSARWGSRNEQFL. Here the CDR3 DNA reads TGCAGTGCTAGATGGGGGAGCAGAAATGAGCAGTTCCTC.